This T cell receptor (beta chain) came from a study of human versus mouse CDR3 diversity and MHC coevolution. Study context: Valid reads per sample ranged from roughly 5.5 x 10^6 to 1.8 x 10^7.

General study results and limits: Humans had the largest estimated TCR beta repertoire, 1.5 million to 2 million clonotypes. Compared with mice, human CDR3s carried more deletions and insertions on average.

As concerns this clone: Its antigen is currently unknown.

Profiled with immunoSEQ multiplex PCR; TCRdb holds only in-frame clones, not every one. The sample holds about 81,000 clones, around 95% seen once. Sorting isolated naive CD4 T cells lacking CD45RO and expressing CD62L. This TCR was sampled from a person between 25 and 69 years old in good health. Sequencing was done on a sample of naive CD4+ T cells from blood. Subset noted: CD45RO-negative CD62L-positive naive CD4 T cells.

The CDR3 DNA reads TGCGCCAGCTTGGGGGCTGGTGGGGGTGCTCTTGGCGAGCAGTACTTC. This codes for CASLGAGGGALGEQYF. The chain has TRBV10-1 and TRBJ2-7; possible D gene TRBD1, 6 bases. V lost 8 bases, J lost 6 bases, and 26 bases lay in between. This CDR3 is built from 16 residues. Germline V CDR1 and CDR2: WNHNN, SYGVQD (reference sequence).